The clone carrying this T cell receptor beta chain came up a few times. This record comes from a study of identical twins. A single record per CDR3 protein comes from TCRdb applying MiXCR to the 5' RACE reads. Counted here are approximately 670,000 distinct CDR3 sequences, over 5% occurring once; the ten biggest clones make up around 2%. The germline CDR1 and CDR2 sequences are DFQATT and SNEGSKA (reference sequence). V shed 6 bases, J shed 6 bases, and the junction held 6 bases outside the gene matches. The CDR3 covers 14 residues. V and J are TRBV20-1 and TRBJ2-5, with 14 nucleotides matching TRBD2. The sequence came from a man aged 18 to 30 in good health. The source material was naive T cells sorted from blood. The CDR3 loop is CSARGLAGVKTQYF. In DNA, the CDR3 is TGCAGTGCGCGGGGACTAGCGGGAGTCAAGACCCAGTACTTC.